This T cell receptor (beta chain) was recorded in a study of T cell responses to AZD1222 COVID-19 vaccine. Findings of the study overall: Most donors were white British and more were female, and clonal diversity was possibly underestimated. Within unmutated variant regions lay the reported targets of nearly half of spike-specific TCRs.

The ends were cut back, 2 bases at V and 4 bases at J, with 15 bases in the middle. Germline V gene lookup returns CDR1 MDHEN and CDR2 SYDVKM. The CDR3 sequence is 15 residues long. Of note for this clone: Its antigen remains unknown.

Libraries were prepared by immunoSEQ multiplex PCR; TCRdb keeps only in-frame clonotypes and omits some of them. This table has over 120,000 clones, approximately 88% appearing once. The sequence came from an adult who received the MenACWY meningococcal vaccine as a control. The chain has TRBV28 and TRBJ2-7; the D gene is possibly TRBD1 (5 bases). The starting material was peripheral blood, obtained 28 days after the second dose of the MenACWY control vaccine. The CDR3 nucleotides read TGTGCCAGCAGTTTAGTCCCCCAGGGCTCGTACGAGCAGTACTTC. Encoded protein: CASSLVPQGSYEQYF.